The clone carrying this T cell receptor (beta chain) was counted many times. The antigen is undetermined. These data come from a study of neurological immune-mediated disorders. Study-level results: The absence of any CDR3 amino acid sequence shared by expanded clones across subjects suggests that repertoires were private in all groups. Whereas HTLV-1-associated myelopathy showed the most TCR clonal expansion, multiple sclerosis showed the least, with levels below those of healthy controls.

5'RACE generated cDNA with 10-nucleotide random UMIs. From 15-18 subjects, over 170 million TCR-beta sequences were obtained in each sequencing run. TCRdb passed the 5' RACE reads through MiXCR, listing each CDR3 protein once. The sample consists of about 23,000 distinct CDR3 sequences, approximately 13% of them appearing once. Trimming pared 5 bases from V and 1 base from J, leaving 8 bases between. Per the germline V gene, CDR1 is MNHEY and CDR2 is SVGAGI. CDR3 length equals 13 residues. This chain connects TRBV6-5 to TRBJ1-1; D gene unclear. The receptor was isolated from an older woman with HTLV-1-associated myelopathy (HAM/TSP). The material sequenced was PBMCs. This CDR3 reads CASSMSRNTEAFF. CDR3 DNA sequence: TGTGCCAGCAGTATGAGCAGGAACACTGAAGCTTTCTTT.